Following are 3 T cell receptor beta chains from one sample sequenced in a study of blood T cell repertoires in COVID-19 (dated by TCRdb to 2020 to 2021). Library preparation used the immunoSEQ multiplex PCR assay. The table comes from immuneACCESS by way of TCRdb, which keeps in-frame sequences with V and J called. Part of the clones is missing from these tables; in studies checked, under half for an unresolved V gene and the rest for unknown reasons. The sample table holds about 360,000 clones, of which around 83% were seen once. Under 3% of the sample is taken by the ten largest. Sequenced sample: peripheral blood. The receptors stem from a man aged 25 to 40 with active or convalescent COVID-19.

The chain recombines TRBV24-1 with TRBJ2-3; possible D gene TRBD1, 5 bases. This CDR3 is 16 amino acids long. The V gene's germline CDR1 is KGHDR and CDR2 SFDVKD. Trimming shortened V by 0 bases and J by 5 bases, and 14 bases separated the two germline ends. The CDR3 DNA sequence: TGTGCCACCAGTGATTTGCAAGTGGACATTGGAGATACGCAGTATTTT. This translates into CATSDLQVDIGDTQYF.

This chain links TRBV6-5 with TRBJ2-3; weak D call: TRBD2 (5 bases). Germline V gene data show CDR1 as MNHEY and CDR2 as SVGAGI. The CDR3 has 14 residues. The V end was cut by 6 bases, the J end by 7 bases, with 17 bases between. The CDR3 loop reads CASSRGPTDNTQYF. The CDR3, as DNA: TGTGCCAGCAGCCGAGGGCCCACTGATAATACGCAGTATTTT.

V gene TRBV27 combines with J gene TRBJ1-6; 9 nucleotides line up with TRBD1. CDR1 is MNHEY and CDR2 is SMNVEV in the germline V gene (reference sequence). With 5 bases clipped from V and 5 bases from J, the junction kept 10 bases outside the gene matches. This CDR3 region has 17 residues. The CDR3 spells CASSPRDRVWNNSPLHF. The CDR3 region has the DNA TGTGCCAGCAGTCCTCGGGACAGGGTTTGGAATAATTCACCCCTCCACTTT.